This T cell receptor (beta chain) is from a study of molecular identifiers for immune sequencing clone quantification. The bulk TCR libraries were made with methods described before and with listed TCR primers. Each CDR3 protein is one row after TCRdb ran MiXCR on the PCR reads. The sample contains about 320,000 distinct CDR3 sequences, about a fifth of which appear only once. The CDR3 covers 14 residues. Germline CDR1 reads SGDLS; CDR2 reads YYNGEE. The ends were cut back, 2 bases at V and 6 bases at J, with 13 bases in the middle. This clonotype was seen at least ten times. What it binds is unknown. A CD8+CD4-CCR7+CD45RA+ gate was used to sort naive CD8 T cells. Whole-study results and caveats: Spiked Jurkat TCR RNA equivalent to one cell reportedly surfaced among some 1 million naive cells. Over 99% of effector molecules, yet under 1% of naive-cell molecules, were held by clones above 20 RNA copies.

This chain uses TRBV9 with TRBJ2-3, with D possibly being TRBD1 or TRBD2 (6 bases each). Specimen: naive CD8+ T cells from blood, with Jurkat cell RNA spiked in. Subset specified: FACS-sorted CD8+CD4-CCR7+CD45RA+ naive T cells. This TCR derives from a human donor in good health. Some libraries in this study had Jurkat cell RNA spiked in. CDR3 bases: TGTGCCAGCAGCGTGGTAGGGGGGAAGGATACGCAGTATTTT. This encodes CASSVVGGKDTQYF. Full variable domain (remainder filled in from reference TRBV9 and TRBJ2-3): DSGVTQTPKHLITATGQRVTLRCSPRSGDLSVYWYQQSLDQGLQFLIQYYNGEERAKGNILERFSAQQFPDLHSELNLSSLELGDSALYFCASSVVGGKDTQYFGPGTRLTVL.